This T cell receptor (beta chain) was recorded in a study of identifying expanded T cells in peripheral blood. This CDR3 is 15 amino acids long. The germline gives CDR1 SGHDT, CDR2 YYEEEE. Trimming left V 2 bases short and J 6 bases short, with 15 bases between. Some clones are missing from TCRdb's copy, which holds only in-frame ones; the method was immunoSEQ multiplex PCR. Of roughly 100,000 clones in the sample, roughly 88% were seen once. In its sample, this clone was seen a few times. Sequences were obtained from blood. The receptor comes from a person aged 18 to 75 in good health. The rearrangement joins TRBV5-6 to TRBJ1-5, with D perhaps matching TRBD1 (6 bases). CDR3 amino acids: CASSLGGRFSQPQHF. In nucleotides, the CDR3 is TGTGCCAGCAGCTTAGGGGGGCGCTTCAGTCAGCCCCAGCATTTT.